This T cell receptor beta chain stems from a study of shared clonotypes between healthy human individuals. The V gene's germline CDR1 is MNHEY and CDR2 SMNVEV (reference sequence). This CDR3 region has 10 residues. The V and J ends lost 4 bases and 2 bases respectively, with 0 bases between them. Some clones are missing from TCRdb's copy, which holds only in-frame ones; the method was immunoSEQ multiplex PCR. The table has over a million clones, around three quarters seen once. The rearrangement links TRBV27 to TRBJ2-7, with unresolved D. The origin of this receptor is a man in his late teens or twenties in good health. Some clones in this sample may be carry-over from other donors' samples. The source material was memory CD4+ T cells from PBMCs. Subset reported: CD45RA-negative fraction. CDR3 DNA: TGTGCCAGCAGTTCCTACGAGCAGTACTTC. This translates into CASSSYEQYF.